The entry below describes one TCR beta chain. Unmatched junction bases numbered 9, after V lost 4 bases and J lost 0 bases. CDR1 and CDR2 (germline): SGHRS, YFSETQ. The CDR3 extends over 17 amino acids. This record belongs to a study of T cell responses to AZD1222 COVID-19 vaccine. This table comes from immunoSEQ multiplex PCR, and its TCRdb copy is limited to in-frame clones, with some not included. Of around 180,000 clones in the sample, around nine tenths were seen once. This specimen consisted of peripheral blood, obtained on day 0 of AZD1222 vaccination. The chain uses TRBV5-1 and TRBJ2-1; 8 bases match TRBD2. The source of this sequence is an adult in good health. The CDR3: CASSHPGGLSSYNEQFF. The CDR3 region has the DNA TGCGCCAGCAGCCATCCGGGAGGGTTAAGCTCCTACAATGAGCAGTTCTTC.